Listed below are T cell receptor beta chains from one sample, sequenced in a study of metastatic and nonmetastatic thyroid tumors. From the PCR reads, TCRdb re-called clones with MiXCR. In the table there are about 30,000 clones, roughly 19% of which are singletons. What was sequenced was blood. These receptors came from a female donor with papillary thyroid cancer or a benign thyroid nodule (not recorded which). Some clones in this sample may be carry-over from other donors' samples. CDR3s include the opening cysteine and the closing phenylalanine or tryptophan. D genes are given only for firm matches. Rows give clone size only sometimes, using once, few, many, or a class for an expanded clone.

>.|TRBJ1-2|.|TRBV28
TGTGCCAGCAGTTTACCCCAGGGGTTGGGCTACACCTTC
CASSLPQGLGYTF
>.|TRBJ1-5|few|TRBV6-5
TGTGCCAGCAGTTACTCCGCGGGGATTGGAAGCAATCAGCCCCAGCATTTT
CASSYSAGIGSNQPQHF
>TRBD2|TRBJ2-1|.|TRBV6-1
TGTGCCAGCAGCCCCGGGACTAGCGGTAGCGATGAGCAGTTCTTC
CASSPGTSGSDEQFF
>.|TRBJ1-6|many|TRBV5-5
TGTGCCAGCAGCTGGGGGGCTCTAAGGAATTCACCCCTCCACTTT
CASSWGALRNSPLHF
>.|TRBJ1-1|few|TRBV20-1
TGCAGTGCCCTAAACGAGGAGGGGGGGGTTCACACTGAAGCTTTCTTT
CSALNEEGGVHTEAFF
>TRBD1|TRBJ1-2|few|TRBV11-3
TGTGCCAGCAGCGACAGGGCAGGGGTCTATGGCTACACCTTC
CASSDRAGVYGYTF
>.|TRBJ1-1|many|TRBV12-3/TRBV12-4
TGTGCCAGCAGTTTTGGACTCTCGGGCACTGAAGCTTTCTTT
CASSFGLSGTEAFF
>TRBD1|TRBJ1-1|many|TRBV7-7
TGTGCTAGCAGCAAGGACAGGAGCACTGAAGCTTTCTTT
CASSKDRSTEAFF
>.|TRBJ2-2|.|TRBV20-1
TGCAGTGCTCCCGACCCCTGGACAATGGACACCGGGGAGCTGTTTTTT
CSAPDPWTMDTGELFF
>.|TRBJ2-3|many|TRBV20-1
TGCAGTGCCGTAGCGGCCAGTCCCGGCACAGATACGCAGTATTTT
CSAVAASPGTDTQYF
>.|TRBJ2-7|.|TRBV28
TGTGCCAGCAGTTTAATTAGCAGTATCTACGAGCAGTACTTC
CASSLISSIYEQYF
>.|TRBJ1-5|few|TRBV4-2
TGTGCCAGCAGCCAAGATCAGGGTGGGGCTAATCAGCCCCAGCATTTT
CASSQDQGGANQPQHF
>.|TRBJ1-4|many|TRBV20-1
TGCAGTGCTAGACCAGGGGCATCAACTAATGAAAAACTGTTTTTT
CSARPGASTNEKLFF
>TRBD2|TRBJ2-3|few|TRBV6-2/TRBV6-3
TGTGCCAGCAGTTACCAGACTAGCGGGAGTGTGGATACGCAGTATTTT
CASSYQTSGSVDTQYF
>.|TRBJ2-3|.|TRBV5-1
TGCGCCAGCAGCCGGGACGTGGTCACAGATACGCAGTATTTT
CASSRDVVTDTQYF
>.|TRBJ1-5|few|TRBV28
TGTGCCAGCAGCGGGAGGACGGGAAGGTATCAGCCCCAGCATTTT
CASSGRTGRYQPQHF
>.|TRBJ2-5|many|TRBV20-1
TGCAGTGCTAGGTTCCCCGGGGAAGAGACCCAGTACTTC
CSARFPGEETQYF
>.|TRBJ2-7|few|TRBV6-1
TGTGCCAGCAGTGACGGACCGGGGATCTACGAGCAGTACTTC
CASSDGPGIYEQYF
>TRBD1|TRBJ1-3|.|TRBV13
TGTGCCGGCAGCCCGGGGACAGTCTCTGGAAACACCATATATTTT
CAGSPGTVSGNTIYF
>TRBD1|TRBJ1-2|.|TRBV6-2/TRBV6-3
TGTGCCAGCAGGAGCCCGGGACAGGGGGCCCACTATGGCTACACCTTC
CASRSPGQGAHYGYTF
>.|TRBJ2-4|.|TRBV2
TGTGCCAGCAGTGGAGAGAACACAAACATTCAGTACTTC
CASSGENTNIQYF
>.|TRBJ1-3|.|TRBV16
TGTGCCAGCAGCCGACAAGGGTCCGGAAACACCATATATTTT
CASSRQGSGNTIYF
>.|TRBJ2-2|few|TRBV2
TGTGCCAGCAGTGATGGAGGGCGCACCGGGGAGCTGTTTTTT
CASSDGGRTGELFF
>TRBD2|TRBJ2-4|few|TRBV15
TGTGCCACCAGCAGAGATTTGGGGGCTAGCGGGAACATTCAGTACTTC
CATSRDLGASGNIQYF
>.|TRBJ1-1|.|TRBV28
TGTGCCAGCATCCTTGTGGGGATCACTGAAGCTTTCTTT
CASILVGITEAFF
>TRBD2|TRBJ2-2|many|TRBV20-1
TGCAGTGCTATGCTAGCGGCAAAGAACACCGGGGAGCTGTTTTTT
CSAMLAAKNTGELFF
>.|TRBJ1-3|many|TRBV9
TGTGCCAGCAGCACTAGTCTCGGGAACACCATATATTTT
CASSTSLGNTIYF
>.|TRBJ1-3|once|TRBV15
TGTGCCAACAGCAGAGATTATACAGGGCAAGGAAACACCAATTATTTT
CANSRDYTGQGNTNYF
>.|TRBJ1-4|many|TRBV11-2
TGTGCCAGCAGCTTATCGGACGGATCGAATGAAAAACTGTTTTTT
CASSLSDGSNEKLFF
>.|TRBJ1-1|few|TRBV2
TGTGCCAGCAGTGTGGGTGGCACTGAAGCTTTCTTT
CASSVGGTEAFF
>TRBD2|TRBJ2-7|few|TRBV6-1
TGTGCCAGCAGTGAAGCTAGCGGGGGGGCCTACGAGCAGTACTTC
CASSEASGGAYEQYF
>TRBD2|TRBJ2-3|many|TRBV28
TGTGCCAGCAGCCCGAGCGGGGAGGCAGATACGCAGTATTTT
CASSPSGEADTQYF
>TRBD2|TRBJ2-7|few|TRBV6-6
TGTGCCAGCAGTTACTCGAGCGGGAGGCCCTCCTACGAGCAGTACTTC
CASSYSSGRPSYEQYF
>TRBD1|TRBJ1-4|many|TRBV7-3
TGTGCCAGCAGACCCGTGCCATCAGGGGGGACTGAAAAACTGTTTTTT
CASRPVPSGGTEKLFF
>TRBD2|TRBJ2-2|few|TRBV6-1
TGTGCCAGCAGGACGGGGGGGCAGGGCGGGGAGCTGTTTTTT
CASRTGGQGGELFF
>.|TRBJ1-1|few|TRBV6-2/TRBV6-3
TGTGCCAGCAGTCTCCTATTGCCCAGGGAGGTGGTGAACACTGAAGCTTTCTTT
CASSLLLPREVVNTEAFF
>TRBD1|TRBJ2-5|many|TRBV20-1
TGCAGTGCTAGAGATGACAGGGGTATAGAGACCCAGTACTTC
CSARDDRGIETQYF
>.|TRBJ2-6|few|TRBV28
TGTGCCAGCAGTACTGGAGGTGCTGGGGCCAACGTCCTGACTTTC
CASSTGGAGANVLTF
>TRBD1|TRBJ2-1|many|TRBV5-1
TGCGCCAGCAGCTGGGGACAGGGGGCCTACAATGAGCAGTTCTTC
CASSWGQGAYNEQFF
>TRBD1|TRBJ1-2|medium-sized|TRBV20-1
TGCAGTGCTAGAGGAGGAGGGGGCGTCTTTGACTACACCTTC
CSARGGGGVFDYTF
>.|TRBJ1-2|few|TRBV7-3
TGTGCCAGCAGCAGCCCGGGGGATGGCTACACCTTC
CASSSPGDGYTF
>TRBD1|TRBJ2-2|.|TRBV28
TGTGCCAGCAGTGCCGGGACAGGGGACACCGGGGAGCTGTTTTTT
CASSAGTGDTGELFF
>.|TRBJ2-2|few|TRBV20-1
TGCAGTGCTAGAGTCCCCCTCACCGGGGAGCTGTTTTTT
CSARVPLTGELFF
>.|TRBJ2-1|medium-sized|TRBV6-6
TGTGCCAGCAGTTACGTGGATAGCTCCTACAATGAGCAGTTCTTC
CASSYVDSSYNEQFF
>.|TRBJ2-7|.|TRBV27
TGTGCCAGCAGCATTCGTACAGGGAGCTCCTACGAGCAGTACTTC
CASSIRTGSSYEQYF
>.|TRBJ2-1|medium-sized|TRBV6-6
TGTGCCAGCAGTTACAGGATGAGCTCCTACAATGAGCAGTTCTTC
CASSYRMSSYNEQFF
>TRBD2|TRBJ2-1|medium-sized|TRBV12-5
TGTGCTAGTGGTGTACAGCGGGGGTCCTACAATGAGCAGTTCTTC
CASGVQRGSYNEQFF
>.|TRBJ2-5|.|TRBV11-1
TGTGCCAGCAGCTTTAGGCCTCTGAGTTGGGCATTCCAAGAGACCCAGTACTTC
CASSFRPLSWAFQETQYF
>.|TRBJ1-2|.|TRBV30
TGTGCCTGGAGTGTATTAAGGACCGCTAGAGGAGGTGGCTACACCTTC
CAWSVLRTARGGGYTF
>.|TRBJ1-2|many|TRBV4-1
TGCGCCAGCAGCCACCCCAGTCTAACCAACTATGGCTACACCTTC
CASSHPSLTNYGYTF
>TRBD1|TRBJ1-1|.|TRBV27
TGTGCCAGCAGTTCCCCGACAGGGAGAGCCTTCTTT
CASSSPTGRAFF
>.|TRBJ1-1|many|TRBV5-5
TGTGCCAGCTCCAGACGGAATATGAACACTGAAGCTTTCTTT
CASSRRNMNTEAFF
>.|TRBJ2-1|many|TRBV28
TGTGCCAGCGGACTTATTCTAGACCAATTCCAAAAATCCTACAATGAGCAGTTCTTC
CASGLILDQFQKSYNEQFF
>TRBD1|TRBJ2-5|many|TRBV29-1
TGCAGCGTTGGGCCAGGGGGCGAGGAAGAGACCCAGTACTTC
CSVGPGGEEETQYF
>TRBD1|TRBJ1-5|many|TRBV5-6
TGTGCCAGCAGCTACACAGGGGGCGGGCCCCAGCATTTT
CASSYTGGGPQHF
>TRBD2|TRBJ2-3|many|TRBV18
TGTGCCAGCTCACCAAACCGGGGGGGCACAGATACGCAGTATTTT
CASSPNRGGTDTQYF
>.|TRBJ2-5|many|TRBV20-1
TGCAGTGCTCGGGACTGGCAGCGGGAGACCCAGTACTTC
CSARDWQRETQYF
>.|TRBJ2-3|many|TRBV5-6
TGTGCCAGCAGCTTTTCAGGGGCCTCGATCACGCAGTATTTT
CASSFSGASITQYF